These 7 T cell receptor beta chains were all obtained from the same sample, sequenced in a study of cytomegalovirus exposure and HLA in healthy donors. Primers for the PCR totalled 60 Vbeta and 13 Jbeta. The repertoire was sequenced with immunoSEQ multiplex PCR; TCRdb's copy has only in-frame clones and lacks some. The profile shows around 150,000 clones, under 75% of them singletons. Sequenced input: PBMCs. The receptor set was obtained from a woman aged 55-70 years in good health and CMV-seropositive.

This clone has a handful of counts. The rearrangement uses TRBV2 and TRBJ2-6, with a possible D match to TRBD1 (6 bases). Germline loops: CDR1 SNHLY, CDR2 FYNNEI. The CDR3 loop spans 13 amino acids. CDR3 nucleotides: TGTGCGATTACAGGGTCTGGGGCCAACGTCCTGACTTTC. This encodes CAITGSGANVLTF.

This chain connects TRBV7-2 to TRBJ2-3, with 9 bases that match TRBD2. This CDR3 is built from 18 residues. With V trimmed by 2 bases and J by 0 bases, 9 bases remained unmatched. The germline CDR1 and CDR2 sequences are SGHTA and FQGNSA. The CDR3 protein is CASSLIRGGGGSTDTQYF. In nucleotides, the CDR3 is TGTGCCAGCAGCTTAATCAGGGGCGGGGGGGGAAGCACAGATACGCAGTATTTT.

The chain employs TRBV5-1 and TRBJ2-1; 11 positions agree with TRBD2. CDR1 SGHRS and CDR2 YFSETQ come from the germline V gene. The CDR3 has 17 amino acids. The V gene end was trimmed by 6 bases and the J gene end by 4 bases; junction bases not matched to a gene: 12. CDR3 coding DNA: TGCGCCAGCAAAGTTAGCGGGAGGGCGGGGGTGTACAATGAGCAGTTCTTC. It yields the protein CASKVSGRAGVYNEQFF.

This clone was seen a few times. V is TRBV6-5 and J is TRBJ2-2; D possibly corresponds to TRBD1 (5 bases). Trimming took 7 bases from V and 6 from J, leaving 9 bases between them. CDR1 and CDR2 from the germline V gene are MNHEY and SVGAGI. The CDR3 spans 12 residues. CDR3 bases: TGTGCCAGCAACCAACAGGCCGGGGAGCTGTTTTTT. Its protein product is CASNQQAGELFF.

This chain links TRBV7-9 with TRBJ2-1; 14 nucleotides agree with TRBD2. Germline V gene sequence: CDR1 SEHNR, CDR2 FQNEAQ (reference sequence). The CDR3 covers 15 residues. Trimming at V came to 5 bases and at J to 6 bases, leaving 3 bases not matched to a gene. The DNA for the CDR3 is TGTGCCAGCAGCCCGGGACTAGCGGGGGCCAATGAGCAGTTCTTC. Protein: CASSPGLAGANEQFF. The entire variable domain, with the rest obtained from reference TRBV7-9 and TRBJ2-1, is as follows: DTGVSQNPRHKITKRGQNVTFRCDPISEHNRLYWYRQTLGQGPEFLTYFQNEAQLEKSRLLSDRFSAERPKGSFSTLEIQRTEQGDSAMYLCASSPGLAGANEQFFGPGTRLTVL.

The rearrangement links TRBV11-2 to TRBJ2-7, with 9 bases that match TRBD1. In germline, CDR1 is SGHAT, CDR2 FQNNGV. The CDR3 runs to 15 residues. V lost 4 bases, J lost 3 bases, and 7 bases stayed unmatched. Here the CDR3 reads CASSSWTGAFYEQYF. For the CDR3, the DNA is TGTGCCAGCAGCTCCTGGACAGGGGCGTTCTACGAGCAGTACTTC.

This clone was counted a single time. The chain links TRBV5-1 to TRBJ2-3; 10 bases align to TRBD2. Germline loops: CDR1 SGHRS, CDR2 YFSETQ. There are 15 residues in the CDR3. The V gene end was trimmed by 3 bases and the J gene end by 3 bases; junction bases not matched to a gene: 4. In DNA, the CDR3 is TGCGCCAGCAGCTCGGAGGGACTAGCGACAGATACGCAGTATTTT. Protein: CASSSEGLATDTQYF.